What follows is one TCR beta chain and its context. The source of the sample is a study of cytomegalovirus exposure and HLA in healthy donors. Primers included in the PCR were 60 Vbeta and 13 Jbeta primers. Here immunoSEQ multiplex PCR was the method, and the copy in TCRdb shows in-frame clones only, minus some. The table shows under 200,000 clones, with 75% to 90% occurring only once. CDR3 length equals 14 residues. V gave up 2 bases and J gave up 0 bases, with 7 bases separating them. Germline CDR1 is SGHTA and CDR2 is FQGTGA. This sequence originates from a boy younger than 10 in good health and CMV-seronegative. The sequencing sample was made of PBMCs. The chain couples TRBV7-3 to TRBJ1-1; no clear D. CDR3 coding DNA: TGTGCCAGCAGCTTAGGCCCTTTGAACACTGAAGCTTTCTTT. Residues: CASSLGPLNTEAFF.